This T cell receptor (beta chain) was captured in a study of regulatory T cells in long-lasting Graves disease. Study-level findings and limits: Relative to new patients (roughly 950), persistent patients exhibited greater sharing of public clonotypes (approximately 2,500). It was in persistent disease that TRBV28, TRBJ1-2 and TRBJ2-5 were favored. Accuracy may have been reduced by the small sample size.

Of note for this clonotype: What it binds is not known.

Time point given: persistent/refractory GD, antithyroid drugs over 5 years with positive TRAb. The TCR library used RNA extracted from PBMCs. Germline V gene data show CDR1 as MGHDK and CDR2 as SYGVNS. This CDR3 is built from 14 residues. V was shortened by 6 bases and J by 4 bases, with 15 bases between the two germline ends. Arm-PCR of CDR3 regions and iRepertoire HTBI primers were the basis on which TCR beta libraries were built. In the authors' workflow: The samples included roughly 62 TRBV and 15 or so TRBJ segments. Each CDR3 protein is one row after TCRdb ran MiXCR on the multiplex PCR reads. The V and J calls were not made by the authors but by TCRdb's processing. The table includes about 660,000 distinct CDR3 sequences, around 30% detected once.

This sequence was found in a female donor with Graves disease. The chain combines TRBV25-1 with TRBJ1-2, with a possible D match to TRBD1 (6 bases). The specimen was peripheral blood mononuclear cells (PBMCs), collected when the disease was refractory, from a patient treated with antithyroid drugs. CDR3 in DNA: TGTGCCAGCAGCGAAAGGGGGGCAGGCTATGGCTACACCTTC. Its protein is CASSERGAGYGYTF.